The text below deals with one T cell receptor beta chain. Its antigen is as yet unknown. TCRB libraries came from RNA via three nested multiplex PCR rounds. These TCRB libraries lack any described unique molecular identifiers. TCRdb reprocessed the multiplex PCR reads with MiXCR, giving one entry per CDR3 protein. The data contain around 30,000 distinct CDR3 sequences, 60% to 65% of them singletons. This entry belongs to a study of tumor-infiltrating lymphocytes in glioblastoma multiforme. Notes on the study in general: The TCR and somatic mutation analysis included just one glioblastoma patient. Functional subtype sorting of these T cells was not performed.

The CDR3 extends over 16 amino acids. V was clipped by 4 bases and J by 7 bases, with 20 bases between them. Germline V gene sequence: CDR1 LGHNA, CDR2 YNFKEQ. The chain combines TRBV4-2 with TRBJ2-1; no reliable D call. Material: brain tumor tissue. This TCR was sampled from a male donor with glioblastoma. CDR3 loop: CASSLPSRWVSNEQFF. CDR3 DNA: TGTGCCAGCAGCCTACCCTCGCGGTGGGTCAGTAATGAGCAGTTCTTC.